This TCR beta chain was sequenced for a study of T cell changes during pregnancy in multiple sclerosis. Trimming removed 4 bases from V and 4 bases from J; junction bases left unmatched: 3. CDR3 size: 13 residues. Germline loops: CDR1 LNHDA, CDR2 SQIVND (reference sequence). TCRdb keeps only in-frame clones here, not all; method: immunoSEQ multiplex PCR. In the table there are just over 40,000 clones, approximately 89% of which are singletons. The origin of this receptor is a female donor in good health, enrolled as a control in a pregnancy study. This chain connects TRBV19 to TRBJ2-7, with 8 bases identical to TRBD1. The sample in question was peripheral blood, obtained in the first trimester of pregnancy. CDR3 sequence: CASSTRQGYEQYF. The CDR3 region has the DNA TGTGCCAGTAGTACGCGACAGGGGTACGAGCAGTACTTC. Looking up the rest from reference TRBV19 and TRBJ2-7 gives the full variable domain: DGGITQSPKYLFRKEGQNVTLSCEQNLNHDAMYWYRQDPGQGLRLIYYSQIVNDFQKGDIAEGYSVSREKKESFPLTVTSAQKNPTAFYLCASSTRQGYEQYFGPGTRLTVT.